This T cell receptor beta chain was recovered during a study of blood T cells in healthy people across ages. Broader study findings: Possibly, changes in expanded clonotypes were confounded because donor CMV status was unknown.

The trim removed 5 bases at V and 6 bases at J, leaving 7 bases unmatched. Looked up from germline, CDR1 is PRHDT and CDR2 is FYEKMQ (reference sequence). This CDR3 has 14 residues. Healthy individuals of Caucasian origin from Russia, aged roughly 6 to 100, served as donors. The authors ran a second PCR of roughly 6 to 12 cycles using a sample-barcoded 5' primer and a J-beta primer mix. TCRdb ran MiXCR on the 5' RACE reads and lists one entry per CDR3 protein. Of more than 600,000 distinct CDR3 sequences listed, about 25% were seen once; the top ten hold 8% to 10%. A note on this clonotype: The antigen remains undetermined.

A further study also used this sample, focusing on T cells of mothers and their children. That source notes: The entire RNA extract went into cDNA synthesis at approximately 1.5 ug per 15 ul.

The J gene is TRBJ1-2, the V gene TRBV13; TRBD1 matches at 9 bases. This TCR was recovered from a boy aged 5-17 years in good health. The sample taken for sequencing was blood. CDR3 DNA sequence: TGTGCCAGCAGCACCGGACAGGGGACTCATGGCTACACCTTC. Protein: CASSTGQGTHGYTF.